Shown below are 5 T cell receptor beta chains from a single sample sequenced in a study of cytomegalovirus exposure and HLA in healthy donors. Some clones are missing from TCRdb's copy, which holds only in-frame ones; the method was immunoSEQ multiplex PCR. The data show just under 150,000 clones, roughly 87% seen once. The sample taken for sequencing was PBMCs. The receptors here all came from a man aged 18 to 35 in good health and CMV-seropositive.

This CDR3 reads CASSEGGASSYEQYF. For the CDR3, the DNA is TGTGCCAGCAGTGAAGGTGGCGCTAGCTCCTACGAGCAGTACTTC. V usage is TRBV2 and J usage is TRBJ2-7; D call uncertain. CDR1 and CDR2 from the germline V gene are SNHLY and FYNNEI. CDR3 length equals 15 residues. The germline V and J ends were trimmed by 1 base and 0 bases, with 10 bases remaining between them.

V and J are TRBV13 and TRBJ2-3, with 7 bases lining up with TRBD1. V lost 2 bases, J lost 0 bases, and 2 bases stayed unmatched. The CDR3 runs to 15 residues. Germline CDR1 PRHDT, CDR2 FYEKMQ (reference sequence). The CDR3 coding sequence is TGTGCCAGCAGCTTACTACAGGGGAGCACAGATACGCAGTATTTT. Protein product: CASSLLQGSTDTQYF.

V is TRBV27 and J is TRBJ2-2; no reliable D call. V lost 2 bases and J 4 bases, leaving 5 bases between the germline ends. Looked up from germline, CDR1 is MNHEY and CDR2 is SMNVEV (reference sequence). This CDR3 spans 13 amino acids. CDR3 in amino acids: CASSLGLTGELFF. The CDR3, as DNA: TGTGCCAGCAGTTTAGGGCTCACCGGGGAGCTGTTTTTT.

The rearrangement uses TRBV2 and TRBJ1-2; 11 nucleotides match TRBD1. From germline, CDR1 is SNHLY and CDR2 FYNNEI. Germline trimming cut 6 bases from V and 7 bases from J; bases unmatched to any gene: 1. The length of the CDR3 is 12 residues. The CDR3 DNA reads TGTGCCAGCAGGGGGACAGGGGGTGGCTACACCTTC. Translating gives CASRGTGGGYTF.

The chain uses TRBV5-1 and TRBJ1-1; 8 bases agree with TRBD1. Germline CDR1 reads SGHRS; CDR2 reads YFSETQ. CDR3 size: 14 residues. After removal of 5 bases from V and 3 bases from J, the junction contained 6 bases not matched to a gene. The CDR3 region is CASRGTGGDTEAFF. The CDR3 DNA follows: TGCGCCAGCAGAGGGACAGGCGGGGACACTGAAGCTTTCTTT.